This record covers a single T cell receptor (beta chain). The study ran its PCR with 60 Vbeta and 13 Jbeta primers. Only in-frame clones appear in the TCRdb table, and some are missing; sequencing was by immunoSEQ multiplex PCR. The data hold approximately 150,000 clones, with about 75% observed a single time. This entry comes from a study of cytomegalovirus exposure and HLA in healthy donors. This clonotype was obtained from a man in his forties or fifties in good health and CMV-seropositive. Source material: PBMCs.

In nucleotides, the CDR3 is TGCGCCAGCAGCTTCGGTACCACTGAAGCTTTCTTT. Its translation: CASSFGTTEAFF. The chain carries TRBV5-1 and TRBJ1-1; D not certain. V was shortened by 2 bases and J by 4 bases, with 6 bases between the two germline ends. In germline, CDR1 is SGHRS, CDR2 YFSETQ. The CDR3 totals 12 residues. Looking up the rest from reference TRBV5-1 and TRBJ1-1 gives the full variable domain: KAGVTQTPRYLIKTRGQQVTLSCSPISGHRSVSWYQQTPGQGLQFLFEYFSETQRNKGNFPGRFSGRQFSNSRSEMNVSTLELGDSALYLCASSFGTTEAFFGQGTRLTVV.